Listed here are 26 T cell receptor beta chains from one sample, sequenced in a study of Ad26.COV2.S vaccination and SARS-CoV-2 variants. Treatment denoted: over 15 received Ad26.COV2.S at low or high dose, single or two shots; 5 received placebo; per-sample allocation not given. Sampling happened 63 days after the first vaccine or placebo injection. This table comes from immunoSEQ multiplex PCR, and its TCRdb copy is limited to in-frame clones, with some not included. The table shows 290,000 or so clones, with about 89% occurring only once. Material: peripheral blood, obtained in a trial of Ad26.COV2.S vaccine versus placebo. The origin of the receptors is a person between 18 and 60 years old who received the Ad26.COV2.S COVID-19 vaccine or a placebo.

The chain combines TRBV7-2 with TRBJ2-7; D gene unclear. The CDR3 loop spans 13 amino acids. CDR1 SGHTA and CDR2 FQGNSA come from the germline V gene. V lost 1 base and J lost 2, with 6 bases in between. The CDR3 nucleotides read TGTGCCAGCAGCTTAGATATCCCCTACGAGCAGTACTTC. Amino acids: CASSLDIPYEQYF.

The gene calls are TRBV2 and TRBJ2-3; 14 positions match TRBD2. From germline, CDR1 is SNHLY and CDR2 FYNNEI. Unmatched junction bases numbered 6, after V lost 7 bases and J lost 6 bases. This CDR3 spans 15 amino acids. CDR3 DNA sequence: TGTGCCAGCAACCGACTAGCGGGAGGGGTGGATACGCAGTATTTT. Encoded protein: CASNRLAGGVDTQYF.

The J gene is TRBJ2-1, the V gene TRBV10-3; tentatively, D is TRBD2 (6 bases). V was shortened by 6 bases and J by 7 bases, with 19 bases between the two germline ends. The CDR3 runs to 15 residues. Per the germline V gene, CDR1 is ENHRY and CDR2 is SYGVKD. The CDR3 DNA follows: TGTGCCATCAGCCCCCAGGCGGGAAACTTAAATGAGCAGTTCTTC. It specifies CAISPQAGNLNEQFF.

Only one count was recorded for this clone. The CDR3 reads CASSSTGTYNEQFF. The CDR3 DNA reads as TGTGCCAGCAGTTCGACAGGGACCTACAATGAGCAGTTCTTC. This chain links TRBV6-1 with TRBJ2-1; TRBD1 matches 7 bases. CDR3 size: 14 residues. Germline values: CDR1 MNHNS, CDR2 SASEGT. V gave up 5 bases and J gave up 2 bases; unmatched junction bases: 3.

The chain employs TRBV7-9 and TRBJ2-7; D uncertain. Looked up from germline, CDR1 is SEHNR and CDR2 is FQNEAQ (reference sequence). CDR3 length equals 13 residues. Trimming stripped 1 base from V and 5 bases from J, with 9 bases between. The CDR3 DNA reads TGTGCCAGCAGCTTAGAAGGTCGACACGAGCAGTACTTC. Translation gives CASSLEGRHEQYF. Full variable domain (outside the CDR3, taken from reference TRBV7-9 and TRBJ2-7): DTGVSQNPRHKITKRGQNVTFRCDPISEHNRLYWYRQTLGQGPEFLTYFQNEAQLEKSRLLSDRFSAERPKGSFSTLEIQRTEQGDSAMYLCASSLEGRHEQYFGPGTRLTVT.

The chain links TRBV19 to TRBJ2-6; D gene uncertain. Germline V gene lookup returns CDR1 LNHDA and CDR2 SQIVND (reference sequence). The ends were cut back, 8 bases at V and 1 base at J, with 6 bases in the middle. The CDR3 consists of 13 residues. CDR3 protein: CASETSGANVLTF. CDR3 DNA sequence: TGTGCCAGTGAGACTTCTGGGGCCAACGTCCTGACTTTC.

The gene calls are TRBV7-2 and TRBJ1-5; D ambiguous. CDR1 SGHTA and CDR2 FQGNSA come from the germline V gene. V lost 5 bases, J lost 7 bases, and 15 bases lay in between. This CDR3 spans 14 amino acids. CDR3 amino acids: CASSPTWERQPQHF. In DNA, the CDR3 is TGTGCCAGCAGCCCGACTTGGGAACGCCAGCCCCAGCATTTT.

The chain links TRBV9 to TRBJ2-7; 7 positions agree with TRBD1. The CDR3 consists of 18 residues. V lost 0 bases to trimming and J lost 0 bases; unmatched junction nucleotides: 12. Germline V gene lookup returns CDR1 SGDLS and CDR2 YYNGEE. CDR3: CASSVAARTGDLSYEQYF. The CDR3 DNA reads TGTGCCAGCAGCGTAGCGGCGCGGACAGGCGATCTCTCCTACGAGCAGTACTTC.

This rearrangement joins TRBV4-1 to TRBJ1-6; D might be TRBD1 (6 bases). The ends were cut back, 1 base at V and 0 bases at J, with 10 bases in the middle. The CDR3 totals 17 residues. Germline V lookup: CDR1 MGHRA, CDR2 YSYEKL. CDR3 coding DNA: TGCGCCAGCAGCCAAGGACAGGCGAGCTCCTATAATTCACCCCTCCACTTT. As protein: CASSQGQASSYNSPLHF.

The chain links TRBV3-1 (or the pseudogene TRBV3-2) to TRBJ2-3; D unresolved. CDR1 is LGHDT and CDR2 is YNNKEL in the germline V gene (reference sequence). This CDR3 spans 13 amino acids. V was cut by 1 base and J by 5 bases, with 7 bases left in between. CDR3 in DNA: TGTGCCAGCAGCCAAGGCCTCCTAGATACGCAGTATTTT. The encoded protein is CASSQGLLDTQYF.

This chain connects TRBV4-3 to TRBJ1-6; no firm D call. This CDR3 has 15 residues. Deletions cut 0 bases from V and 9 bases from J, with 12 bases between. Germline-derived CDR1 and CDR2 are LGHNA and YSLEER. CDR3 residues: CASSQDLGDGSPLHF. The CDR3 DNA follows: TGCGCCAGCAGCCAAGATCTGGGCGACGGTTCACCCCTCCACTTT.

The chain links TRBV19 to TRBJ2-6; TRBD1 agrees at 9 bases. This CDR3 comprises 18 residues. CDR1 is LNHDA and CDR2 is SQIVND in the germline V gene (reference sequence). V lost 4 bases to trimming and J lost 2 bases; unmatched junction nucleotides: 9. For the CDR3, the DNA is TGTGCCAGTAGTAGTTCACGGGACAGGGCTACTGGGGCCAACGTCCTGACTTTC. Translation gives CASSSSRDRATGANVLTF.

The CDR3 sequence: CASSVAWDAGRANTGELFF. For the CDR3, the DNA is TGTGCCAGCAGCGTAGCCTGGGACGCGGGCCGCGCGAACACCGGGGAGCTGTTTTTT. The V call is TRBV9, the J call TRBJ2-2; the D gene could be TRBD1 or TRBD2 (5 bases each). The CDR3 has 19 amino acids. With 0 bases removed from V and 0 bases from J, the gap between germline ends came to 18 bases. The V gene's germline CDR1 is SGDLS and CDR2 YYNGEE.

This chain connects TRBV28 to TRBJ2-7; D is uncertain. V dropped 6 bases and J dropped 0 bases, with 18 bases sitting between them. CDR3 length equals 16 residues. The germline CDR1 and CDR2 sequences are MDHEN and SYDVKM. The CDR3 nucleotides are TGTGCCAGCAGCCCCGTGGTGGTTCACAGCTCCTACGAGCAGTACTTC. This translates into CASSPVVVHSSYEQYF.

A few counts support this clone. This sequence joins TRBV3-1 (or the pseudogene TRBV3-2) and TRBJ1-1; possible D gene TRBD1, 6 bases. Germline V gene sequence: CDR1 LGHDT, CDR2 YNNKEL (reference sequence). V was cut by 3 bases and J by 5 bases, with 10 bases left in between. This CDR3 has 13 residues. CDR3 amino acids: CASSHRRGTEAFF. The CDR3 region has the DNA TGTGCCAGCAGCCACCGGAGGGGGACTGAAGCTTTCTTT.

This clone was seen more than once but under ten times. The rearrangement uses TRBV6-5 and TRBJ1-1, with a tentative D call TRBD1 (6 bases). This CDR3 is 12 amino acids long. V dropped 4 bases and J dropped 6 bases, with 9 bases sitting between them. The germline V gene has CDR1 MNHEY and CDR2 SVGAGI. DNA for the CDR3: TGTGCCAGCAGTTCTCACAGGGCTGAAGCTTTCTTT. This gives the protein CASSSHRAEAFF.

The chain links TRBV6-4 to TRBJ1-2; D is possibly TRBD1 (6 bases). V lost 4 bases, J lost 3 bases, and 9 bases lay in between. Germline V gene lookup returns CDR1 MRHNA and CDR2 SNTAGT. The CDR3 contains 13 residues. The CDR3 DNA sequence: TGTGCCAGCAGTGCCGCAGGGGACTATGGCTACACCTTC. This codes for CASSAAGDYGYTF.

V usage is TRBV30 and J usage is TRBJ1-1, with D possibly TRBD1 on 5 matching bases. Looked up from germline, CDR1 is GTSNPN and CDR2 is SVGIG (reference sequence). The CDR3 sequence is 14 residues long. V was shortened by 5 bases and J by 4 bases, with 17 bases between the two germline ends. In nucleotides, the CDR3 is TGTGCCTGGCGCCGCGCAGGGTTTCCCACTGAAGCTTTCTTT. It translates to CAWRRAGFPTEAFF.

The rearrangement joins TRBV29-1 to TRBJ2-1, with D tentatively TRBD1 (6 bases). The CDR3 totals 14 residues. Germline V gene data show CDR1 as SQVTM and CDR2 as ANQGSEA. Trimming removed 4 bases from V and 0 bases from J, with 10 bases in between. CDR3 nucleotide sequence: TGCAGCGTTGTTGTACAGGGCTCCTACAATGAGCAGTTCTTC. As protein: CSVVVQGSYNEQFF.

Here the CDR3 reads CASSQTPAGQINYGYTF. The CDR3 region has the DNA TGCGCCAGCAGCCAAACCCCGGCGGGGCAGATTAACTATGGCTACACCTTC. V usage is TRBV4-1 and J usage is TRBJ1-2; maybe TRBD1 (5 bases). Germline V gene sequence: CDR1 MGHRA, CDR2 YSYEKL. CDR3 size: 17 residues. Trimming took off 2 bases at V and 1 base at J, with 17 bases between the two ends.

The chain recombines TRBV10-3 with TRBJ2-1, with 12 positions matching TRBD2. Germline CDR1 is ENHRY and CDR2 is SYGVKD. The CDR3 contains 15 residues. Germline trimming cut 5 bases from V and 4 bases from J; bases unmatched to any gene: 3. CDR3 coding DNA: TGTGCCATCAGTCTTCTAGCGGGAGGGTACAATGAGCAGTTCTTC. This gives the protein CAISLLAGGYNEQFF.

The chain has TRBV6-2 or TRBV6-3 and TRBJ2-1; 7 bases line up with TRBD2. This CDR3 is 19 amino acids long. V lost 0 bases, J lost 4 bases, and 15 bases stayed unmatched. The V gene's germline CDR1 is MNHEY and CDR2 SVGEGT. The chain's CDR3 is CASSYSTRSSGAGYNEQFF. The CDR3, as DNA: TGTGCCAGCAGTTACTCCACCCGATCTAGCGGCGCGGGGTACAATGAGCAGTTCTTC.

This chain uses TRBV7-9 with TRBJ2-7, with D possibly TRBD1 on 5 matching bases. Germline CDR1 SEHNR, CDR2 FQNEAQ (reference sequence). The ends were cut back, 5 bases at V and 3 bases at J, with 17 bases in the middle. The CDR3 is 15 residues long. In nucleotides, the CDR3 is TGTGCCAGCAGCCCCAGGGCCCTTTCAGACTACGAGCAGTACTTC. This translates into CASSPRALSDYEQYF.

The chain carries TRBV5-1 and TRBJ2-2; 8 bases align to TRBD1. The CDR3 is made up of 15 amino acids. The germline CDR1 and CDR2 sequences are SGHRS and YFSETQ. The ends lost 3 bases at V and 4 bases at J; junction bases unmatched: 5. The CDR3 is CASSSTTGGTGELFF. CDR3 sequence (DNA): TGCGCCAGCAGCTCCACCACAGGGGGCACCGGGGAGCTGTTTTTT.

This rearrangement joins TRBV2 to TRBJ2-1; D may match TRBD1 or TRBD2 (6 bases each). Trimming pared 6 bases from V and 2 bases from J, leaving 14 bases between. The germline CDR1 and CDR2 sequences are SNHLY and FYNNEI. This CDR3 is built from 15 residues. CDR3 coding DNA: TGTGCCAGCAGCGTCCGGGGGACAACCTACAATGAGCAGTTCTTC. This sequence encodes CASSVRGTTYNEQFF.

The chain uses TRBV4-1 and TRBJ2-5; D is undetermined. V was pared by 0 bases and J by 5 bases, with 19 bases between. The CDR3 covers 17 residues. CDR1 MGHRA and CDR2 YSYEKL come from the germline V gene. The CDR3 bases are TGCGCCAGCAGCCAAGATCCTGGAGAAGCCTACACGGAGACCCAGTACTTC. This encodes CASSQDPGEAYTETQYF.